This TCR beta chain was captured in a study of blood T cells in healthy people across ages. A J-beta primer mix and a sample-barcoded 5' primer were used in a second PCR of about 7 to 12 cycles. Via MiXCR, TCRdb re-called the 5' RACE reads, giving one row per CDR3 protein. Of fewer than 1.5 million distinct CDR3 sequences listed, about 40% are singletons. Per the germline V gene, CDR1 is WNHNN and CDR2 is SYGVQD (reference sequence). Trimming removed 2 bases at V and 0 bases at J, with 2 bases between. The CDR3 sequence is 13 residues long. This receptor was identified in a woman aged 18-29 years in good health. V is TRBV10-1 and J is TRBJ2-1; D is undetermined. Input material: blood. The CDR3 here is CASSENSYNEQFF. DNA of the CDR3: TGCGCCAGCAGTGAGAACTCCTACAATGAGCAGTTCTTC.